The following is a TCR beta chain sequence with its context. Researchers ran the PCR with 60 Vbeta and 13 Jbeta primers. Clones were read by immunoSEQ multiplex PCR, and TCRdb kept only the in-frame ones, dropping some. This sample's table reports 95,000 to 150,000 clones. These data belong to a study of cytomegalovirus exposure and HLA in healthy donors. Germline CDR1 SGHRS, CDR2 YFSETQ. The trim removed 5 bases at V and 2 bases at J, leaving 14 bases unmatched. This CDR3 region has 17 residues. The origin of this receptor is a man aged 18 to 30 in good health and CMV-seronegative. The sample consisted of PBMCs. The V gene is TRBV5-1, the J gene TRBJ2-7; 9 bases agree with TRBD1. The CDR3 DNA is TGCGCCAGCAGAACACAGCCCGGGACAGGGATCCCCTACGAGCAGTACTTC. This translates into CASRTQPGTGIPYEQYF.